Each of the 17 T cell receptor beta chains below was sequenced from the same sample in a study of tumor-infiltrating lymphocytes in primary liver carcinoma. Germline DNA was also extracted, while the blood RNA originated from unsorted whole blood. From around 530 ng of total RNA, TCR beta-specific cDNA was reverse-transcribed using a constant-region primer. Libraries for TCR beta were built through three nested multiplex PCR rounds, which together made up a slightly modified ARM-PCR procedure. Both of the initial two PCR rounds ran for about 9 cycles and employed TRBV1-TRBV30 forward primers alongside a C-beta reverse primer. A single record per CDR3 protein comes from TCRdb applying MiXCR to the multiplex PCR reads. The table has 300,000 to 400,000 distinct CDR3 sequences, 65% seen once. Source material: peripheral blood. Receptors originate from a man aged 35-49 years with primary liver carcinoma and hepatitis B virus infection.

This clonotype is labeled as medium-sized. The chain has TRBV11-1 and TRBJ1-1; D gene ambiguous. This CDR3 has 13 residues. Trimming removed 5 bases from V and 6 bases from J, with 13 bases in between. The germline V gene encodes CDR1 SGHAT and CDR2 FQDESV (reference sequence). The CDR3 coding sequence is TGTGCCAGCAGCCCCCATTCGGGGTCTGAAGCTTTCTTT. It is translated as CASSPHSGSEAFF.

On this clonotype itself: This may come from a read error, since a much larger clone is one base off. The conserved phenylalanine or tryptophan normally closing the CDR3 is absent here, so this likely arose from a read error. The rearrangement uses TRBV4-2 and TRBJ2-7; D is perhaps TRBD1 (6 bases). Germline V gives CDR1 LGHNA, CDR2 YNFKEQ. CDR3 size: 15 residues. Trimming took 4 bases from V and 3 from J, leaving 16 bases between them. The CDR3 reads CASSLGGPEDYEQYY. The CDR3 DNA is TGTGCCAGCAGCCTAGGGGGACCGGAGGACTACGAGCAGTACTAC.

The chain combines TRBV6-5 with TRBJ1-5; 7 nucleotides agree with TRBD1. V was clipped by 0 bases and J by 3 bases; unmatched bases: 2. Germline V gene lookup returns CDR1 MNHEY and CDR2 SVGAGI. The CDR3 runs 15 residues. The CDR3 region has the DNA TGTGCCAGCAGTTACTCGGGGACAGACAATCAGCCCCAGCATTTT. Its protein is CASSYSGTDNQPQHF.

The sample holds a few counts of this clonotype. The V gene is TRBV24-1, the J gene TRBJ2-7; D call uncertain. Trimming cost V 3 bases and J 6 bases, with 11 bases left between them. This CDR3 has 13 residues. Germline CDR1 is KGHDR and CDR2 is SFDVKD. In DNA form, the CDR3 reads TGTGCCACCAGTGATGGTCCGGCCTCCGAGCAGTACTTC. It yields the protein CATSDGPASEQYF.

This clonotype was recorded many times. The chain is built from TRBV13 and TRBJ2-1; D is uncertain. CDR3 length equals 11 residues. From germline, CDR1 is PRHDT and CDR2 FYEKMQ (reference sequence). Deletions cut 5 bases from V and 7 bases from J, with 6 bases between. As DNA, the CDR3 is TGTGCCAGCAGCCGACGGAATGAGCAGTTCTTC. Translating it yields CASSRRNEQFF.

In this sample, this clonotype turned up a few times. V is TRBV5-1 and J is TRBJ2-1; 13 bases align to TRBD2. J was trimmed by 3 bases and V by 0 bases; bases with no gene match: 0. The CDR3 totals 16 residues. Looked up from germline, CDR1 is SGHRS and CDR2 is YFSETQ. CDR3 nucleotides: TGCGCCAGCAGCTTGGGGACTAGCGGGGGCTACAATGAGCAGTTCTTC. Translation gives CASSLGTSGGYNEQFF.

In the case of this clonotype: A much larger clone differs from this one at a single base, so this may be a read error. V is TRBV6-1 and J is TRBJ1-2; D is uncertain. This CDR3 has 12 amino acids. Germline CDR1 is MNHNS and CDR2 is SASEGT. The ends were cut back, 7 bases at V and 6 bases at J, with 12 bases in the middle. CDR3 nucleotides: TGTGCCAGCACGAGGGAGGGCCATGGCTACACCTTC. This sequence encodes CASTREGHGYTF.

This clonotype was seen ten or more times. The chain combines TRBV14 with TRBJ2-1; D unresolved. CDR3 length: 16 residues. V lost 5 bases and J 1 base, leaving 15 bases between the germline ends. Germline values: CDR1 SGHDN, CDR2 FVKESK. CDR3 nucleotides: TGTGCCAGCAGCATCCTACCTGTATCTTCCTACAATGAGCAGTTCTTC. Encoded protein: CASSILPVSSYNEQFF.

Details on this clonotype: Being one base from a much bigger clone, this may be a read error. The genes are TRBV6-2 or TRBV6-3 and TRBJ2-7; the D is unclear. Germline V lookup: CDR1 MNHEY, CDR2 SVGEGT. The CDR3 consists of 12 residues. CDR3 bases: TGTGCCAGCAGTATATCCTCCCACGAGCAGTACTTC. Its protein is CASSISSHEQYF.

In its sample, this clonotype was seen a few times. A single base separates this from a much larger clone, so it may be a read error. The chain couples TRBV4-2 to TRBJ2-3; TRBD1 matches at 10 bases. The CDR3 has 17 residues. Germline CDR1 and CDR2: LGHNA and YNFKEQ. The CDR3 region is CASNQDLRTGGPNTQYF. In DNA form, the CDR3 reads TGTGCCAGCAACCAAGATCTAAGGACAGGGGGTCCAAATACGCAGTATTTT.

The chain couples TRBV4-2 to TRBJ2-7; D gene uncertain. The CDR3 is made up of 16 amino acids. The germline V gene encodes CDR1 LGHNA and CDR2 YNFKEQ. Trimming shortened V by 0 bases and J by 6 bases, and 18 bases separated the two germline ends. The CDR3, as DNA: TGTGCCAGCAGCCAAGAAATCACTCTTATGAGGAGCGAGCAGTACTTC. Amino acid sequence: CASSQEITLMRSEQYF.

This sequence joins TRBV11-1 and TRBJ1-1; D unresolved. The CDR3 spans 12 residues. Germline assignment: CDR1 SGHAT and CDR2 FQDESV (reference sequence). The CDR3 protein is CDSSSSSGEAFF. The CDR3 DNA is TGTGACAGTAGTTCGAGCAGCGGTGAAGCTTTCTTT.

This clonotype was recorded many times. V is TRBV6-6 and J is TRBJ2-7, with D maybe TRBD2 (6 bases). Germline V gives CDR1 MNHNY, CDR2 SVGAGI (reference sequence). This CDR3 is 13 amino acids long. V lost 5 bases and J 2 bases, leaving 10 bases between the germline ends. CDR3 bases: TGTGCCAGCAGTAAAGGGGAGGCCTACGAGCAGTACTTC. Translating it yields CASSKGEAYEQYF.

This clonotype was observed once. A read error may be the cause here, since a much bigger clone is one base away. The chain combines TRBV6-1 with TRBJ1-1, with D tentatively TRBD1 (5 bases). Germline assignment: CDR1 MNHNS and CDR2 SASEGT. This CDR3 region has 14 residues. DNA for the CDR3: TGTGCCGGCAGTGTCAGGGTGAAATTCCCTGAAGCTTTCTTT. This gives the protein CAGSVRVKFPEAFF.

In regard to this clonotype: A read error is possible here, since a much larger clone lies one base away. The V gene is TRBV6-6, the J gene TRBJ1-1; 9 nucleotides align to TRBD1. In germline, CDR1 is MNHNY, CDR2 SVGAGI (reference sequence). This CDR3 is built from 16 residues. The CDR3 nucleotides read TGTGCCAGCAGTTTGGGACAGGGCTGGTATAGGACTGAAGCTCTCTTT. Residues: CASSLGQGWYRTEALF.

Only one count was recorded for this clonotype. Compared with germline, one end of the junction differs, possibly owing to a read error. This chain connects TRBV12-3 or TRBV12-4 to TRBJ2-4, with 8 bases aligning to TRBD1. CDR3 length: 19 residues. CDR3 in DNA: TGTGCCAGCACTTTAAAATGGGGCAGGGGGCGCGTAGCCAAAAACATTCAGTACTTC. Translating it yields CASTLKWGRGRVAKNIQYF.

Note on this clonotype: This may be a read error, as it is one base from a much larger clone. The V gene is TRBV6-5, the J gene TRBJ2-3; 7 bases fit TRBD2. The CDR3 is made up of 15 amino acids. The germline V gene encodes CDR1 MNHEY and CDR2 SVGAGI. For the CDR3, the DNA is TGTGCCAACAGTTACTCGGGGAGGGAATGGGATACGCAGTATTTT. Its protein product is CANSYSGREWDTQYF.